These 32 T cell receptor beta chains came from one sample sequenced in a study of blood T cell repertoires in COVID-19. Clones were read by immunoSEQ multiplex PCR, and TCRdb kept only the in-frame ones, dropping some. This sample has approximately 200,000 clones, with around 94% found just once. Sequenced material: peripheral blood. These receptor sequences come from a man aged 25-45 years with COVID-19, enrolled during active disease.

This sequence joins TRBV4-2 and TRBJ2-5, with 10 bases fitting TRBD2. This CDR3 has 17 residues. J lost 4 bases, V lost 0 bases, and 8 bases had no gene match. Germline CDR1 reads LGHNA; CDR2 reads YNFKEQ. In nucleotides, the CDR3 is TGTGCCAGCAGCCAAGATCGAAGCGGGGGGGCGAGAGAGACCCAGTACTTC. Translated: CASSQDRSGGARETQYF.

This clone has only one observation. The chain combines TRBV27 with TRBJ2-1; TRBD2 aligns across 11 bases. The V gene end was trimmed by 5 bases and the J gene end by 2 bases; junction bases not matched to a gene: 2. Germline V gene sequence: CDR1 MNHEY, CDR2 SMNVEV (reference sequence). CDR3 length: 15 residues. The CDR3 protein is CASSRLAGPYNEQFF. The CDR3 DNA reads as TGTGCCAGCAGTCGACTAGCGGGGCCCTACAATGAGCAGTTCTTC.

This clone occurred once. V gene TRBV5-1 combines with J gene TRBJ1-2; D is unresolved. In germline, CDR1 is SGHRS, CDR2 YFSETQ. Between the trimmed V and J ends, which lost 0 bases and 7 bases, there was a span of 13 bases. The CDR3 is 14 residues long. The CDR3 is CASSLEPGNAGYTF. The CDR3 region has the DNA TGCGCCAGCAGCTTGGAACCGGGGAATGCTGGCTACACCTTC.

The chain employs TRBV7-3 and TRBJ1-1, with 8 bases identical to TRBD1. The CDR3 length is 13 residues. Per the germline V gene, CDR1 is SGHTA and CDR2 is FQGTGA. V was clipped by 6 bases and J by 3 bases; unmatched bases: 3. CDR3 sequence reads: CASSPQGDTEAFF. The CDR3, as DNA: TGTGCCAGCAGTCCACAGGGGGACACTGAAGCTTTCTTT.

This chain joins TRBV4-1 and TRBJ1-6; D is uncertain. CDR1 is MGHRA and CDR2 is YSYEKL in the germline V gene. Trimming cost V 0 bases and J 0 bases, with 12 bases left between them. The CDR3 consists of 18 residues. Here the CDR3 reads CASSQDSRSSSYNSPLHF. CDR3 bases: TGCGCCAGCAGCCAAGATAGCCGGTCGAGCTCCTATAATTCACCCCTCCACTTT.

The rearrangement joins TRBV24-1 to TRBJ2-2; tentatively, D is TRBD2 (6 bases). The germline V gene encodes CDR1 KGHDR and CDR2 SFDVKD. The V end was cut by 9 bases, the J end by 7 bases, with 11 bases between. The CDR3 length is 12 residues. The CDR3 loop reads CATRGRNGELFF. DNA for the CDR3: TGTGCCACCCGGGGGAGGAACGGGGAGCTGTTTTTT.

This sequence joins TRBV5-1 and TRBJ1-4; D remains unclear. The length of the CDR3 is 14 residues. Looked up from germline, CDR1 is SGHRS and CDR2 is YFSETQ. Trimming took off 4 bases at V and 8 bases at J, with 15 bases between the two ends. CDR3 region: CASSPGRQREKLFF. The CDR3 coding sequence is TGCGCCAGCAGCCCAGGCAGGCAACGGGAAAAACTGTTTTTT.

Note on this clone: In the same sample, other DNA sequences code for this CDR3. The CDR3 DNA follows: TGTGCCTCCGGGACAGGGGGCGGAAACACCATATATTTT. It yields the protein CASGTGGGNTIYF. J is TRBJ1-3 and V is TRBV30; TRBD1 aligns across 12 bases. The CDR3 spans 13 residues. V was pared by 7 bases and J by 4 bases, with 2 bases of the junction left unmatched. The germline gives CDR1 GTSNPN, CDR2 SVGIG (reference sequence).

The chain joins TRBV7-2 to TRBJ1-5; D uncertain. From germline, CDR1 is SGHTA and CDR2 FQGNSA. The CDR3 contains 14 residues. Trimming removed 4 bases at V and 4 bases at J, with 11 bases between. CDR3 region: CASSSRTGNQPQHF. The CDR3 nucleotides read TGTGCCAGCAGCTCAAGAACGGGGAATCAGCCCCAGCATTTT. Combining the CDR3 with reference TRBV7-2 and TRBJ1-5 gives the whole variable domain GAGVSQSPSNKVTEKGKDVELRCDPISGHTALYWYRQSLGQGLEFLIYFQGNSAPDKSGLPSDRFSAERTGGSVSTLTIQRTQQEDSAVYLCASSSRTGNQPQHFGDGTRLSIL.

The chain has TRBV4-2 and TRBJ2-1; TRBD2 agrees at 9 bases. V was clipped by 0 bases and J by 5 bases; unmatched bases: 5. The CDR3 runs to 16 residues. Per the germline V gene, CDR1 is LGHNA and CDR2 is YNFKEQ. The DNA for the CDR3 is TGTGCCAGCAGCCAAGAAGGACTAGCGCATGACAATGAGCAGTTCTTC. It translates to CASSQEGLAHDNEQFF.

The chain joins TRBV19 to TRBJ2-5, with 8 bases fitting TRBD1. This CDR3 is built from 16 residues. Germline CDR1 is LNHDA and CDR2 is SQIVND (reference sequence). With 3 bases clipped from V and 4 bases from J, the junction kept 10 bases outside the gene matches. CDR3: CASSIRHRGTRETQYF. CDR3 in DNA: TGTGCCAGTAGTATTAGGCACAGGGGGACCCGAGAGACCCAGTACTTC.

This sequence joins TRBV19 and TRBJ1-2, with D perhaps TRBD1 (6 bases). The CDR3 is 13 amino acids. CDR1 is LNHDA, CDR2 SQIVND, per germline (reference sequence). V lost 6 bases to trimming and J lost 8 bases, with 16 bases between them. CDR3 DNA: TGTGCCAGTAGCCGCACAGGGCCGGAAGGCTACACCTTC. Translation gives CASSRTGPEGYTF.

The CDR3 sequence is CSESTESDTQYF. The CDR3 DNA sequence: TGCAGCGAGTCGACAGAATCAGATACGCAGTATTTT. The chain joins TRBV29-1 to TRBJ2-3; D perhaps matches TRBD1 (5 bases). V dropped 7 bases and J dropped 4 bases, with 12 bases sitting between them. Looked up from germline, CDR1 is SQVTM and CDR2 is ANQGSEA. The CDR3 is made up of 12 amino acids.

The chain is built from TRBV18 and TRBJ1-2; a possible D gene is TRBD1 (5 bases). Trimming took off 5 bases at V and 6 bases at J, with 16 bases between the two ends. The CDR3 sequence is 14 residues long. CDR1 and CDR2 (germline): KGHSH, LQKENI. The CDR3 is CASSSPDKGHGYTF. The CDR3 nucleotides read TGTGCCAGCTCATCGCCGGACAAAGGCCATGGCTACACCTTC.

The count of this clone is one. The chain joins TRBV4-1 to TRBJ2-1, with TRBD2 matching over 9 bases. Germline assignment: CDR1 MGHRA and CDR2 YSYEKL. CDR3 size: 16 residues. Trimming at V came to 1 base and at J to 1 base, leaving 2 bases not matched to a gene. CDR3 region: CASSQAAGGSYNEQFF. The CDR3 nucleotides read TGCGCCAGCAGCCAAGCGGCGGGGGGGTCCTACAATGAGCAGTTCTTC.

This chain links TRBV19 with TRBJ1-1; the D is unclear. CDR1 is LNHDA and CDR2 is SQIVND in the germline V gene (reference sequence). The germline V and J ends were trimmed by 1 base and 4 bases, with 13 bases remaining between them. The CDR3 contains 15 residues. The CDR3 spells CASSIVRDLGTEAFF. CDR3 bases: TGTGCCAGTAGTATAGTGAGGGATCTTGGCACTGAAGCTTTCTTT. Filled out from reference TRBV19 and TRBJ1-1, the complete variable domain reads DGGITQSPKYLFRKEGQNVTLSCEQNLNHDAMYWYRQDPGQGLRLIYYSQIVNDFQKGDIAEGYSVSREKKESFPLTVTSAQKNPTAFYLCASSIVRDLGTEAFFGQGTRLTVV.

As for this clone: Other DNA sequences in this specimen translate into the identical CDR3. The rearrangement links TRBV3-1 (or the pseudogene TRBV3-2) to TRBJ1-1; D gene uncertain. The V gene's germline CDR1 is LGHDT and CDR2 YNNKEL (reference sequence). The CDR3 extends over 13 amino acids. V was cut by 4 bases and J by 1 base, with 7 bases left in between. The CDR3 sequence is CASSPGGNTEAFF. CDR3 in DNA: TGTGCCAGCAGCCCCGGCGGGAACACTGAAGCTTTCTTT.

The CDR3 is CASGLEDRETQYF. The CDR3 nucleotides are TGTGCCAGCGGCCTTGAGGATCGAGAGACCCAGTACTTC. The chain combines TRBV7-9 with TRBJ2-5; D call uncertain. The CDR3 is made up of 13 amino acids. Germline values: CDR1 SEHNR, CDR2 FQNEAQ (reference sequence). Trimming left V 8 bases short and J 4 bases short, with 14 bases between.

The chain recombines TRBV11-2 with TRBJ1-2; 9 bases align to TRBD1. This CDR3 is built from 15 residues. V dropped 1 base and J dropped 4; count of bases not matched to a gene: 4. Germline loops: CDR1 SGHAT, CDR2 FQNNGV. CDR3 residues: CASSLGQGGFYGYTF. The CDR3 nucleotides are TGTGCCAGCAGCTTAGGACAGGGGGGTTTCTATGGCTACACCTTC.

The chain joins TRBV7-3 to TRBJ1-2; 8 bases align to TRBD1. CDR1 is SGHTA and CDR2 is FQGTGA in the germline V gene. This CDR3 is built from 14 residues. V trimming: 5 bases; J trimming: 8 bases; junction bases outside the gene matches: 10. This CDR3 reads CASSQDREGDGYTF. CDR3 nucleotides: TGTGCCAGCAGCCAGGACAGGGAAGGGGACGGCTACACCTTC. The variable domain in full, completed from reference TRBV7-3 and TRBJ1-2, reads GAGVSQTPSNKVTEKGKYVELRCDPISGHTALYWYRQSLGQGPEFLIYFQGTGAADDSGLPNDRFFAVRPEGSVSTLKIQRTERGDSAVYLCASSQDREGDGYTFGSGTRLTVV.

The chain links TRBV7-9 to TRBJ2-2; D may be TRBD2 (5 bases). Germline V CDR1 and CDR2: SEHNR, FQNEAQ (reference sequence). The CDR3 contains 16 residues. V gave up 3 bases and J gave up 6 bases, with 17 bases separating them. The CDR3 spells CASSFLRGNSAGELFF. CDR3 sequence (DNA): TGTGCCAGCAGCTTTCTCCGGGGAAACAGCGCCGGGGAGCTGTTTTTT.

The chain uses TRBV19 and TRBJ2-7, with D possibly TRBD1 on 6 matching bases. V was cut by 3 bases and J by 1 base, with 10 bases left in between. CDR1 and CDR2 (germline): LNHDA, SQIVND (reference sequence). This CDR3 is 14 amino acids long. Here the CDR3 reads CASSIGRGSYEQYF. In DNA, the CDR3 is TGTGCCAGTAGTATTGGAAGGGGGTCCTACGAGCAGTACTTC. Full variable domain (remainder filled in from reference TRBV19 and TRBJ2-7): DGGITQSPKYLFRKEGQNVTLSCEQNLNHDAMYWYRQDPGQGLRLIYYSQIVNDFQKGDIAEGYSVSREKKESFPLTVTSAQKNPTAFYLCASSIGRGSYEQYFGPGTRLTVT.

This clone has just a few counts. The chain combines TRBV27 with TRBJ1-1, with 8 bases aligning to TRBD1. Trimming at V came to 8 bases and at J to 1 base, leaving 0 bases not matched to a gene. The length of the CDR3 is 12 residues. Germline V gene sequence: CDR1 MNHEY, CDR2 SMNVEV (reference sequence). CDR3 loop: CASGTGNTEAFF. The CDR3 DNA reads TGTGCCAGCGGGACAGGGAACACTGAAGCTTTCTTT.

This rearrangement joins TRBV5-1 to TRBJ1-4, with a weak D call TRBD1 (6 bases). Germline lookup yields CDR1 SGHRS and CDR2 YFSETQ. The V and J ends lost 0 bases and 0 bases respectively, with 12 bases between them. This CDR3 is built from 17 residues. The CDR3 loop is CASSLEQGIATNEKLFF. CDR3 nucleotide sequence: TGCGCCAGCAGCTTGGAACAGGGTATTGCAACTAATGAAAAACTGTTTTTT.

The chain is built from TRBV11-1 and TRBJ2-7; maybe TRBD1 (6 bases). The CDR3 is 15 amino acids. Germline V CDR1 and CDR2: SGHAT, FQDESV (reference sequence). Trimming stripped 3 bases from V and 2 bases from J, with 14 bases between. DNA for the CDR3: TGTGCCAGCAGCTTTGACAGGAGTGGACCCTACGAGCAGTACTTC. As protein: CASSFDRSGPYEQYF. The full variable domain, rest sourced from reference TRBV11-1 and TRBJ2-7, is EAEVAQSPRYKITEKSQAVAFWCDPISGHATLYWYRQILGQGPELLVQFQDESVVDDSQLPKDRFSAERLKGVDSTLKIQPAELGDSAMYLCASSFDRSGPYEQYFGPGTRLTVT.

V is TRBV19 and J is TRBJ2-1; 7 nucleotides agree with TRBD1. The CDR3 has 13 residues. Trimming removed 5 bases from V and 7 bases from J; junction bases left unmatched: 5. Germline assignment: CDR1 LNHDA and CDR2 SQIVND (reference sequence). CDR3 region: CASSLQGVNEQFF. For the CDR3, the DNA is TGTGCCAGTAGTCTTCAGGGGGTAAATGAGCAGTTCTTC. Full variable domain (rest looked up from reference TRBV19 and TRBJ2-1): DGGITQSPKYLFRKEGQNVTLSCEQNLNHDAMYWYRQDPGQGLRLIYYSQIVNDFQKGDIAEGYSVSREKKESFPLTVTSAQKNPTAFYLCASSLQGVNEQFFGPGTRLTVL.

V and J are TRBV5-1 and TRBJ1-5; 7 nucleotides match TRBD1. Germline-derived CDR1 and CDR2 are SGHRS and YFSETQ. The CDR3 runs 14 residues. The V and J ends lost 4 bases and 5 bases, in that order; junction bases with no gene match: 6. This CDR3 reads CASSTGQADQPQHF. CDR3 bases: TGCGCCAGCAGCACTGGACAGGCTGATCAGCCCCAGCATTTT.

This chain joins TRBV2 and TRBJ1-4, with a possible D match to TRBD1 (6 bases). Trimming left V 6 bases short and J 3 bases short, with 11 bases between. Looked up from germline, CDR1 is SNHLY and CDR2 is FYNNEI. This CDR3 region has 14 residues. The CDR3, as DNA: TGTGCCAGCAGAGGAGACAGGTCTAATGAAAAACTGTTTTTT. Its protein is CASRGDRSNEKLFF. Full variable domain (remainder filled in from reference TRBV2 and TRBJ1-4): EPEVTQTPSHQVTQMGQEVILRCVPISNHLYFYWYRQILGQKVEFLVSFYNNEISEKSEIFDDQFSVERPDGSNFTLKIRSTKLEDSAMYFCASRGDRSNEKLFFGSGTQLSVL.

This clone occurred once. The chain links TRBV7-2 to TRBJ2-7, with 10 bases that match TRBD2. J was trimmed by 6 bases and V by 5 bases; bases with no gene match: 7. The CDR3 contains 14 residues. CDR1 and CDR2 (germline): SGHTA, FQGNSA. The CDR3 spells CASSLSGGAGEQYF. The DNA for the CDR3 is TGTGCCAGCAGCCTCAGCGGGGGGGCGGGCGAGCAGTACTTC.

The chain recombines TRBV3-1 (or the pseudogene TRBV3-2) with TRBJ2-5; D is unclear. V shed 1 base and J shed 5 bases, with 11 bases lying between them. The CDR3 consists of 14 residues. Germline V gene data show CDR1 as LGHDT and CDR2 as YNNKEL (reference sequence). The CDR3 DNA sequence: TGTGCCAGCAGCCAAGGAGTGGGCGAGGAGACCCAGTACTTC. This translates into CASSQGVGEETQYF.

CDR3: CASSQDPGQGSNYGYTF. The CDR3 nucleotides read TGTGCCAGCAGCCAAGATCCGGGACAGGGGTCTAACTATGGCTACACCTTC. The chain joins TRBV3-1 (or the pseudogene TRBV3-2) to TRBJ1-2, with 10 bases that match TRBD1. The CDR3 loop spans 17 amino acids. The germline CDR1 and CDR2 sequences are LGHDT and YNNKEL (reference sequence). V was pared by 0 bases and J by 0 bases, with 4 bases of the junction left unmatched.

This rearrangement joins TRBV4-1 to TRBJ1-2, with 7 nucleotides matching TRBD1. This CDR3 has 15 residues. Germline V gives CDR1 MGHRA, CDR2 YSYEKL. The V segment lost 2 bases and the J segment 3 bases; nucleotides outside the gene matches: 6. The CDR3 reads CASSQLQGLDYGYTF. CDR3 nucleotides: TGCGCCAGCAGCCAACTACAGGGGTTAGACTATGGCTACACCTTC.